This T cell receptor (beta chain) came from a study of radiation and T cells in renal cell carcinoma. Method: immunoSEQ multiplex PCR; TCRdb's copy keeps in-frame clones and lacks some. The sample includes tens of thousands of clones, over 75% of them seen just once. Germline V gene data show CDR1 as SGDLS and CDR2 as YYNGEE. The CDR3 runs 17 residues. Losses at the gene ends were 4 bases for V and 1 base for J; bases not matched to a gene: 11. The time point denotes: blood 4 weeks post-SBRT, at nephrectomy. As for treatment: 15 Gy SBRT to primary tumor, nephrectomy 4 weeks later. Sequencing was performed on blood, taken from a patient whose treatment included radiotherapy and nephrectomy. J is TRBJ2-1 and V is TRBV9, with 7 nucleotides matching TRBD1. This clonotype was obtained from a man between 60 and 75 years old with renal cell carcinoma. This chain's CDR3 is CASSPPNRGASYNEQFF. CDR3 nucleotide sequence: TGTGCCAGCAGCCCACCCAACAGGGGCGCATCCTACAATGAGCAGTTCTTC.